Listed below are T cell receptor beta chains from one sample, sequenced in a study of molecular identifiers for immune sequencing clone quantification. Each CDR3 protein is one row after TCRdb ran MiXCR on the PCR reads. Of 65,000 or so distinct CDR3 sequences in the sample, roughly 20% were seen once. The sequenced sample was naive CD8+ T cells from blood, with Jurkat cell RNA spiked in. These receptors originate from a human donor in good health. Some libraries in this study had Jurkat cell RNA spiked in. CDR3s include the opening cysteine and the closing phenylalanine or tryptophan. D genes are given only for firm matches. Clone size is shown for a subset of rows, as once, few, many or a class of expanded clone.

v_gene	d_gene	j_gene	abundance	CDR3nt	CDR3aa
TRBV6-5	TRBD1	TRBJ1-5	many	TGTGCCAGCAGTGCGTACAGGGGGCGGTCGTATCAGCCCCAGCATTTT	CASSAYRGRSYQPQHF
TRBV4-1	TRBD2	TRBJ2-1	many	TGCGCCAGCAGCGCTTTTCTGGCGGGAGTCAATGAGCAGTTCTTC	CASSAFLAGVNEQFF
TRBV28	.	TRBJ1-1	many	TGTGCCAGCATTCCCAGCAGGGGCACCACTGAAGCTTTCTTT	CASIPSRGTTEAFF
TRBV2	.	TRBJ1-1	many	TGTGCCAGCAGTGAAGCATTGGGACAGAACACTGAAGCTTTCTTT	CASSEALGQNTEAFF
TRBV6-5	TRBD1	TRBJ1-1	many	TGTGCCAGCTGGCCGGGACAGGGTAGACCCTACAACACTGAAGCTTTCTTT	CASWPGQGRPYNTEAFF
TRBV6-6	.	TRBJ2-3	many	TGTGCCAGCAGTTACTCGATTTACAGGGACAACACAGATACGCAGTATTTT	CASSYSIYRDNTDTQYF
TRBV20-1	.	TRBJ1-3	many	TGCAGTGCCCGAGGGAGGGACCACCCGTACTTCGCTGGAAACACCATATATTTT	CSARGRDHPYFAGNTIYF
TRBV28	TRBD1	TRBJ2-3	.	TGTGCCTCCCATGGCCGGGACAGTTTCACAGATACGCAGTATTTT	CASHGRDSFTDTQYF
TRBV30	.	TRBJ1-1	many	TGTGCCTGGAGTGCGGGCGTTGAAGCTTTCTTT	CAWSAGVEAFF
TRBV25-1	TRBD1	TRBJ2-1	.	TGTGCCAGCAGTGGGGGGACAGAACCACGACGAACCTACAATGAGCAGTTCTTC	CASSGGTEPRRTYNEQFF
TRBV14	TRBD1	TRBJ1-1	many	TGTGCCAGCAGCCACCGCCCGGGACAGGGGAAGGGGAACACTGAAGCTTTCTTT	CASSHRPGQGKGNTEAFF
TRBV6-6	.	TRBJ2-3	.	TGTGCCAGCAGTTCCTATCAGACTGAGGGCCCCACAGATACGCAGTATTTT	CASSSYQTEGPTDTQYF
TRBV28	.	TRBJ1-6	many	TGTGCCAGCAGTTTATTCAAACGCTCATCCCTCCACTTT	CASSLFKRSSLHF
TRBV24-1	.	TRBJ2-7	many	TGTGCCACCAGTGACCCGATGGACCACGAGCAGTACTTC	CATSDPMDHEQYF
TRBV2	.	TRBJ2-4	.	TGTGCCAGCAGTGGAGGACTCCTCGAGGTGGGGTTCCTAGCCAAAAACATTCAGTACTTC	CASSGGLLEVGFLAKNIQYF
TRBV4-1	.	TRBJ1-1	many	TGCGCCAGCAGCGGGGGTTCGTACACTGAAGCTTTCTTT	CASSGGSYTEAFF
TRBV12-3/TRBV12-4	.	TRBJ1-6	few	TGTGCCAGCAGCTACAGGGTTGGTAATTCACCCCTCCACTTT	CASSYRVGNSPLHF
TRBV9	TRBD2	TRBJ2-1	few	TGTGCCAGCAGCGAACCTCTAGCGGGAGGGCCTAATGAGCAGTTCTTC	CASSEPLAGGPNEQFF
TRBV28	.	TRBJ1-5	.	TGTGCCAGCAGCTTACGTGACGGGGCCCATAGCAATCAGCCCCAGCATTTT	CASSLRDGAHSNQPQHF
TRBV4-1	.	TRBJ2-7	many	TGCGCCAGCAGCCAAGTCGGGCCTGAGGACGAGCAGTACTTC	CASSQVGPEDEQYF
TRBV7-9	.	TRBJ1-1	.	TGTGCCAGCAGGGATGAGGGAGCTGAAGCTTTCTTT	CASRDEGAEAFF
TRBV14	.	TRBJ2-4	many	TGTGCCAGCAGCCACGGGCCCGTCGCGGCGAGTTCCCCAGGGGACATTCAGTACTTC	CASSHGPVAASSPGDIQYF
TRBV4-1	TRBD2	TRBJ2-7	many	TGCGCCAGCAGCCAAGATCCTAGCGGAGTGGGGGAGCAGTACTTC	CASSQDPSGVGEQYF
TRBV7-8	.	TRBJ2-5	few	TGTGCCAGCACCCTTTGGGGACGGGCAGGCGAGACCCAGTACTTC	CASTLWGRAGETQYF
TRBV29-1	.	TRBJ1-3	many	TGCAGCGTCGTGGGGACTGACTCTGGAAACACCATATATTTT	CSVVGTDSGNTIYF
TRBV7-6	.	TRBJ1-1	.	TGTGCCAGCAGCAGCACAGCAGTGGGCACTGAAGCTTTCTTT	CASSSTAVGTEAFF
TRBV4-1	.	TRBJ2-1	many	TGCGCCAGCAGCCGAGCCTTCCCCGAGGCCGGCAGCTCCTACAATGAGCAGTTCTTC	CASSRAFPEAGSSYNEQFF
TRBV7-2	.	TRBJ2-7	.	TGTGCCAGCAGCTTAGTCCCAGGGAACGAGCAGTACTTC	CASSLVPGNEQYF
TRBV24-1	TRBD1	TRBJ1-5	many	TGTGCCACCAGTGCACAGGGGAATCAGCCCCAGCATTTT	CATSAQGNQPQHF
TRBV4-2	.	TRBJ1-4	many	TGTGCCAGCAGCCAAGGGGGGGAAAAACTGTTTTTT	CASSQGGEKLFF
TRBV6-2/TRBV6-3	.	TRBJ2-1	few	TGTGCCAGCAGTTACCCCCCCATGGGAAATGAGCAGTTCTTC	CASSYPPMGNEQFF
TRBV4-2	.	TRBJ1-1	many	TGTGCCAGCAGCTCCCAGGCGGGGCTGAACACTGAAGCTTTCTTT	CASSSQAGLNTEAFF
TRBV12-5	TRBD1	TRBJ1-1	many	TGTGCTAGTGGCAAAACCGGGACAGGGGAAGATAATGAAGCTTTCTTT	CASGKTGTGEDNEAFF
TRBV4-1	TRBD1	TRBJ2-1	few	TGCGCCAGCAGCCAAGACCGGACAGGGTACAATGAGCAGTTCTTC	CASSQDRTGYNEQFF
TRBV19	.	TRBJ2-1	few	TGTGCCAGTAGTATGGTGTGGGATGAGCAGTTCTTC	CASSMVWDEQFF
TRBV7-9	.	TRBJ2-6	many	TGTGCCAGCAGCCACCCCGCCGGGATTTCTGGGGCCAACGTCCTGACTTTC	CASSHPAGISGANVLTF
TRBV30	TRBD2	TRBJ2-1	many	TGTGCCTGCAAGGGACTAGCGGGAAACAATGAGCAGTTCTTC	CACKGLAGNNEQFF
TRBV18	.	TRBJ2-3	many	TGTGCCAGCTCACCAGAAGATTTCTCCTCCACAGATACGCAGTATTTT	CASSPEDFSSTDTQYF
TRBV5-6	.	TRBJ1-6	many	TGTGCCAGCAGCTTGGGAGAGCGTCCACCCCTCCACTTT	CASSLGERPPLHF
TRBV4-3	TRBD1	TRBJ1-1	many	TGCGCCAGCAGCCAAGTGGGGGGCACAGGGGGCACTGAAGCTTTCTTT	CASSQVGGTGGTEAFF
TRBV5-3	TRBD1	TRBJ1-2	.	TGTGCCAGCAGCTTCTGGGGCTCCCAGGGACAGAACTATGGCTACACCTTC	CASSFWGSQGQNYGYTF
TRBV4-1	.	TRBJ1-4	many	TGCGCCAGCAGCCCCCTAGGGGAGACTAATGAAAAACTGTTTTTT	CASSPLGETNEKLFF
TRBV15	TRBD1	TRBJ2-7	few	TGTGCCACCAGCAAAGGGACAGGCTACGAGCAGTACTTC	CATSKGTGYEQYF